The rows below give T cell receptor beta chains drawn from one sample of a study of control samples from healthy donors and cancer patients. Profiling relied on immunoSEQ multiplex PCR, and the TCRdb table lists in-frame clones only, not all of them. The sample includes about 160,000 clones, around 95% of them seen just once. Sequences were obtained from blood. These receptors were collected from a woman in her forties in good health. CDR3s include the opening cysteine and the closing phenylalanine or tryptophan. Fields, in order: clone size, V gene, D gene, J gene, CDR3 DNA, CDR3 protein. A D gene is named only where the DNA matches it firmly. Clone sizes are given selectively: once, few, many, or a class where the clone is expanded.

clone size: NA; V gene: TRBV7-2; D gene: NA; J gene: TRBJ1-6; CDR3 DNA: TGTGCCAGCAGCTTAGACGGTTATAATTCACCCCTCCACTTT; CDR3 protein: CASSLDGYNSPLHF
clone size: NA; V gene: TRBV5-1; D gene: NA; J gene: TRBJ1-4; CDR3 DNA: TGCGCCAGCAGCTTGGGGGCAGGGACTAATGAAAAACTGTTTTTT; CDR3 protein: CASSLGAGTNEKLFF
clone size: NA; V gene: TRBV6-1; D gene: TRBD1; J gene: TRBJ1-2; CDR3 DNA: TGTGCCAGCAGTGAAGAACAGGGGGCCTATGGCTACACCTTC; CDR3 protein: CASSEEQGAYGYTF
clone size: NA; V gene: TRBV9; D gene: NA; J gene: TRBJ2-7; CDR3 DNA: TGTGCCAGCAGCTCAACCTTGGGGGGACTTGAACAGGGCGAGCAGTACTTC; CDR3 protein: CASSSTLGGLEQGEQYF
clone size: NA; V gene: TRBV7-9; D gene: NA; J gene: TRBJ2-1; CDR3 DNA: TGTGCCAGCAGCTTAAATCCCAATGAGCAGTTCTTC; CDR3 protein: CASSLNPNEQFF
clone size: NA; V gene: TRBV18; D gene: NA; J gene: TRBJ1-1; CDR3 DNA: TGTGCCAGCTCACCACGGGCAGGGGATCTGGACACTGAAGCTTTCTTT; CDR3 protein: CASSPRAGDLDTEAFF
clone size: NA; V gene: TRBV6-5; D gene: NA; J gene: TRBJ1-6; CDR3 DNA: TGTGCCAGCAGTTACGTGGGTAATTCACCCCTCCACTTT; CDR3 protein: CASSYVGNSPLHF
clone size: once; V gene: TRBV2; D gene: NA; J gene: TRBJ2-7; CDR3 DNA: TGTGCCAGCATACGTGGGAGGAACGAGCAGTACTTC; CDR3 protein: CASIRGRNEQYF
clone size: NA; V gene: TRBV27; D gene: TRBD1; J gene: TRBJ1-1; CDR3 DNA: TGTGCCAGCAGTTTGACAGGGGGTGTCACTGAAGCTTTCTTT; CDR3 protein: CASSLTGGVTEAFF
clone size: NA; V gene: TRBV18; D gene: TRBD1; J gene: TRBJ1-1; CDR3 DNA: TGTGCCAGCTCACCACCGCCAGGGGGGACTGAAGCTTTCTTT; CDR3 protein: CASSPPPGGTEAFF
clone size: NA; V gene: TRBV7-9; D gene: NA; J gene: TRBJ2-7; CDR3 DNA: TGTGCCAGCAGCTTAGCGGACGGGAAGGAGTACGAGCAGTACTTC; CDR3 protein: CASSLADGKEYEQYF
clone size: NA; V gene: TRBV19; D gene: TRBD1; J gene: TRBJ1-1; CDR3 DNA: TGTGCCAGTAGCATTGACAGGGGTAGTGAAGCTTTCTTT; CDR3 protein: CASSIDRGSEAFF
clone size: NA; V gene: TRBV30; D gene: NA; J gene: TRBJ1-2; CDR3 DNA: TGTGCCTGGAGCCTAGAGGCTCCGAGGGGGGGCTACACCTTC; CDR3 protein: CAWSLEAPRGGYTF
clone size: NA; V gene: TRBV19; D gene: TRBD1; J gene: TRBJ1-1; CDR3 DNA: TGTGCCAGTAGTACGACAGGGGGAGTAACTGAAGCTTTCTTT; CDR3 protein: CASSTTGGVTEAFF
clone size: NA; V gene: TRBV6-5; D gene: TRBD2; J gene: TRBJ2-2; CDR3 DNA: TGTGCCACCAAGACTAGCGGTACCGGGGAGCTGTTTTTT; CDR3 protein: CATKTSGTGELFF
clone size: NA; V gene: TRBV7-9; D gene: NA; J gene: TRBJ1-1; CDR3 DNA: TGTGCCAGCAGCTTTGACCCGAGCGCTGAAGCTTTCTTT; CDR3 protein: CASSFDPSAEAFF
clone size: once; V gene: TRBV6-5; D gene: NA; J gene: TRBJ1-1; CDR3 DNA: TGTGCCAGCAGTCCTCCAACGTGGGGCACTGAAGCTTTCTTT; CDR3 protein: CASSPPTWGTEAFF
clone size: NA; V gene: TRBV15; D gene: NA; J gene: TRBJ1-2; CDR3 DNA: TGTGCCACCAGCAGAGACGCGTTTGTCCTTTCCTATGGCTACACCTTC; CDR3 protein: CATSRDAFVLSYGYTF
clone size: NA; V gene: TRBV27; D gene: TRBD1; J gene: TRBJ1-2; CDR3 DNA: TGTGCCAGCAGTATCCGACAGGGTAACTATGGCTACACCTTC; CDR3 protein: CASSIRQGNYGYTF
clone size: NA; V gene: TRBV15; D gene: NA; J gene: TRBJ2-4; CDR3 DNA: TGTGCCACCAGCGGGCAGATAATTACCGGGAATTACATTCAGTACTTC; CDR3 protein: CATSGQIITGNYIQYF
clone size: NA; V gene: TRBV13; D gene: NA; J gene: TRBJ2-2; CDR3 DNA: TGTGCCAGCAGCTTAGATGTGAACACCGGGGAGCTGTTTTTT; CDR3 protein: CASSLDVNTGELFF
clone size: NA; V gene: TRBV6-1; D gene: NA; J gene: TRBJ1-5; CDR3 DNA: TGTGCCAGCAGTGAGAACACGTCCAGGAATCAGCCCCAGCATTTT; CDR3 protein: CASSENTSRNQPQHF
clone size: NA; V gene: TRBV5-1; D gene: TRBD2; J gene: TRBJ2-3; CDR3 DNA: TGCGCCAGCAGCTTAGCGGGGAGCACAGATACGCAGTATTTT; CDR3 protein: CASSLAGSTDTQYF
clone size: NA; V gene: TRBV6-2/TRBV6-3; D gene: TRBD1; J gene: TRBJ1-3; CDR3 DNA: TGTGCCAGCAGCCCTCCAGGGACAGCCGTAAACACCATATATTTT; CDR3 protein: CASSPPGTAVNTIYF
clone size: NA; V gene: TRBV7-9; D gene: NA; J gene: TRBJ1-3; CDR3 DNA: TGTGCCAGCAGCCGGGACCGGCAGAGCTCTGGAAACACCATATATTTT; CDR3 protein: CASSRDRQSSGNTIYF
clone size: NA; V gene: TRBV7-9; D gene: TRBD1; J gene: TRBJ1-5; CDR3 DNA: TGTGCCAGCAGCTTAGCGGACAGGGTAAGGGGCTACAATCAGCCCCAGCATTTT; CDR3 protein: CASSLADRVRGYNQPQHF
clone size: NA; V gene: TRBV7-2; D gene: NA; J gene: TRBJ1-2; CDR3 DNA: TGTGCCAGCAGCTTAGAAGTTGGCTCTGGCTACACCTTC; CDR3 protein: CASSLEVGSGYTF